This record covers a single TCR beta chain. Its specificity is not known. This sample was taken from a study of OX40 agonist ivuxolimab in advanced cancers. Across the study: The drug used for patients, ivuxolimab, was an agonistic anti-OX40 (CD134) antibody. Broader study findings: CD4+ and CD8+ blood T cells expanded clonally by week 6 at 0.1 to 3.0 mg/kg.

Sequencing was performed with immunoSEQ multiplex PCR; in TCRdb, only in-frame clones are kept and a portion is missing. The table includes some 40,000 clones, roughly 80% detected once. Germline V lookup: CDR1 MNHEY, CDR2 SMNVEV (reference sequence). The CDR3 runs 18 residues. V lost 3 bases to trimming and J lost 0 bases, with 15 bases between them. No patient had autoimmune disease or received systemic immunosuppression. On cycle 4 day 1 and cycle 7 day 1, as well as at baseline, blood was sampled. The chain carries TRBV27 and TRBJ2-6; a possible D gene is TRBD1 (6 bases). Sequenced here: CD4+ or CD8+ T cells sorted from blood, sampled in a trial of the OX40 agonist ivuxolimab. The source of this sequence is an adult with an advanced solid tumor such as melanoma, head and neck, liver or kidney cancer. DNA of the CDR3: TGTGCCAGCAGTTTCGAGGGGGAATTTCTCTCTGGGGCCAACGTCCTGACTTTC. This gives the protein CASSFEGEFLSGANVLTF.